This record looks at one TCR beta chain sequence and its context. Its antigen is as yet unknown. Subsets obtained from CD4+ cells comprised CD45RA+ naive and CD45RA-negative memory cells. This sample is part of a study of shared clonotypes between healthy human individuals. General study findings and limits: Memory subsets generally showed smaller estimated richness than naive subsets did. Researchers sampled blood only, noting tissue repertoires likely differ. Clonotype sharing across donors was expected to vary with sequencing depth.

Sequenced by immunoSEQ multiplex PCR; TCRdb stores in-frame clones only, minus some. The sample includes just over 2,000,000 clones, over 85% of them seen just once. The receptor was derived from a young man in good health. The material sequenced was naive CD4+ T cells sorted from blood. The subset is: CD45RA+ positively selected.

CDR3 region: CASSPDGTTTYEQYF. The CDR3 nucleotides are TGTGCCAGCAGTCCCGACGGGACAACAACGTACGAGCAGTACTTC. The chain is built from TRBV6-6 and TRBJ2-7; perhaps TRBD1 as D (6 bases). Germline V lookup: CDR1 MNHNY, CDR2 SVGAGI (reference sequence). The CDR3 extends over 15 amino acids. The germline V and J ends were trimmed by 5 bases and 4 bases, with 18 bases remaining between them.